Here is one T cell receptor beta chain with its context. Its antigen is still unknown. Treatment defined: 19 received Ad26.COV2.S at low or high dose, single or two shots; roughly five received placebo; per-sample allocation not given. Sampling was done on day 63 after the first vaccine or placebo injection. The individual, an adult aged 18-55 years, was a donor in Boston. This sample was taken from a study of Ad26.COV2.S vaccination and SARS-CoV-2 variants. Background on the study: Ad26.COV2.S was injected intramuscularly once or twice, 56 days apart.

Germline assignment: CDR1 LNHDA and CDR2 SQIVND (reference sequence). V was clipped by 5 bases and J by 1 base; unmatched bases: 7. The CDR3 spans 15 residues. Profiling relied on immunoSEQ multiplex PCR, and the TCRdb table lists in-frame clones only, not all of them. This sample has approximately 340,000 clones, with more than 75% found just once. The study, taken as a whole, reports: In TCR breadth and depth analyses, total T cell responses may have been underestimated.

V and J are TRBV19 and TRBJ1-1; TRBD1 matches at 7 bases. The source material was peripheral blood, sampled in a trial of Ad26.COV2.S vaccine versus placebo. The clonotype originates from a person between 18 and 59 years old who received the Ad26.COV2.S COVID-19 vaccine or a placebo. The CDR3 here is CASSSGGQRNTEAFF. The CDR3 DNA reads TGTGCCAGTAGTTCAGGGGGACAGAGGAACACTGAAGCTTTCTTT.